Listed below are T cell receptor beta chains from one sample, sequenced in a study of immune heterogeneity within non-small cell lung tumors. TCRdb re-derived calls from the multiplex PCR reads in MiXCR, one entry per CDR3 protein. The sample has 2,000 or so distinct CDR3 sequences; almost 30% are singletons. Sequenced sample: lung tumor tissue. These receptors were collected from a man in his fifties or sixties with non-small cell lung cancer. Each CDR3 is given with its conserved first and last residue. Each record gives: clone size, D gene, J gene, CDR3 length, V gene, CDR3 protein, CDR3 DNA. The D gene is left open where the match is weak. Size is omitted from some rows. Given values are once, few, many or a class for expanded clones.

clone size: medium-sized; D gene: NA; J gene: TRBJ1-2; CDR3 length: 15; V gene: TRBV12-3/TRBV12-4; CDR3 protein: CASTPLGAQSTDPLF; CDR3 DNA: TGTGCCAGCACCCCTTTGGGGGCGCAGAGCACCGACCCTCTTTTC
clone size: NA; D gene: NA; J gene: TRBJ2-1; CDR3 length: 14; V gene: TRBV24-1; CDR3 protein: CATSDLGGLNEQFF; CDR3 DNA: TGTGCCACCAGTGATTTGGGGGGGCTCAATGAGCAGTTCTTC
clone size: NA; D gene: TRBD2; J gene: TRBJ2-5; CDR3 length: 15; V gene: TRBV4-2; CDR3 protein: CASIEAGGIAETQYF; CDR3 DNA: TGTGCCAGCATCGAGGCGGGAGGGATTGCCGAGACCCAGTACTTC
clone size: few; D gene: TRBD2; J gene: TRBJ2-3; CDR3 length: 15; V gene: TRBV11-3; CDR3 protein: CASSLGLAATDTQYF; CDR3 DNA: TGTGCCAGCAGCTTAGGACTAGCGGCCACAGATACGCAGTATTTT
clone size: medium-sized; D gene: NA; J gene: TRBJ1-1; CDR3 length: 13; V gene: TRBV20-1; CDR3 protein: CSAREVGVPEAFF; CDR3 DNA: TGCAGTGCTAGAGAGGTAGGAGTACCTGAAGCTTTCTTT
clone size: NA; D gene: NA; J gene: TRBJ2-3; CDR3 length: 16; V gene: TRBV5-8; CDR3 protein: CASSLADTTYTDTQYF; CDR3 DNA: TGTGCCAGCAGCTTGGCGGACACCACCTACACAGATACGCAGTATTTT
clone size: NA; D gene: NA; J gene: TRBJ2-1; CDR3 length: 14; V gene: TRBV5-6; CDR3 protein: CASSFRRGANEQFF; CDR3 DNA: TGTGCCAGCAGCTTTCGGCGGGGTGCAAATGAGCAGTTCTTC
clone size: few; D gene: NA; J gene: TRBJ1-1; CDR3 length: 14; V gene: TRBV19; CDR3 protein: CASRVDGSNTEAFF; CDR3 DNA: TGTGCCAGTCGAGTGGACGGTTCGAACACTGAAGCTTTCTTT
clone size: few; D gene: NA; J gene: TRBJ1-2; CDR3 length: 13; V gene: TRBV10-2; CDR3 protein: CASSEYAVGGYTF; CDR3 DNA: TGCGCCAGCAGTGAGTACGCGGTGGGCGGCTACACCTTC
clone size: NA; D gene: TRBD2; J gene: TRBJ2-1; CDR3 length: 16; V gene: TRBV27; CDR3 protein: CASSGFWEGRYNEQFF; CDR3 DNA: TGTGCCAGCAGTGGGTTTTGGGAGGGCCGGTACAATGAGCAGTTCTTC
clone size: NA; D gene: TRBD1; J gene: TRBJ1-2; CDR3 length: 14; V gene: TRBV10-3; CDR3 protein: CAISSSEGANGYTF; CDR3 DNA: TGTGCCATCAGTAGTTCGGAGGGGGCGAATGGCTACACCTTC
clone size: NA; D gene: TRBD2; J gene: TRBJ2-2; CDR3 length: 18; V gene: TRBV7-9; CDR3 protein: CASSLDSELAGRTGELFF; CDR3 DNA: TGTGCCAGCAGCTTAGACTCCGAACTAGCGGGAAGGACCGGGGAGCTGTTTTTT
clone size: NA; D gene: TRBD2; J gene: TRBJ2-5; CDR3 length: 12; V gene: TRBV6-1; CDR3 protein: CATQTSGKAQYF; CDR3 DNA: TGTGCCACCCAGACTAGCGGGAAGGCCCAGTACTTC
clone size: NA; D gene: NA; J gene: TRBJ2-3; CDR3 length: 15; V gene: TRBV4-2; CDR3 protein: CASSQSGYSTDTQYF; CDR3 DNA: TGTGCCAGCAGCCAAAGCGGGTATAGCACAGATACGCAGTATTTT
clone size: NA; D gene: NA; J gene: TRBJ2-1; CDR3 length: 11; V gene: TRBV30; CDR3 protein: CAWRSYNEQFF; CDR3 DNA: TGTGCCTGGAGATCCTACAATGAGCAGTTCTTC
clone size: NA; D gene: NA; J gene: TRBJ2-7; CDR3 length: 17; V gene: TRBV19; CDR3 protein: CASSRQTGPQGSYEQYF; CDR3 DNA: TGTGCCAGTAGCCGTCAAACCGGGCCCCAGGGCTCCTACGAGCAGTACTTC
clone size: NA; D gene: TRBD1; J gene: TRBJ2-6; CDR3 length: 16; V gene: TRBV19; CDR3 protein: CASSPGQGNGANVLTF; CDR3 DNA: TGTGCCAGTAGTCCTGGACAGGGGAACGGGGCCAACGTCCTGACTTTC
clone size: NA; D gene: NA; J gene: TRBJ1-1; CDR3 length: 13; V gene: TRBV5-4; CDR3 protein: CASSFNEGIEAFF; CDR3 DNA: TGTGCCAGCAGCTTCAACGAGGGGATTGAAGCTTTCTTT
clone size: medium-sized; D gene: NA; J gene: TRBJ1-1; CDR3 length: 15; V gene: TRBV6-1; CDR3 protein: CASSERGIQNTEAFF; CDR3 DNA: TGTGCCAGCAGTGAACGGGGGATCCAGAACACTGAAGCTTTCTTT
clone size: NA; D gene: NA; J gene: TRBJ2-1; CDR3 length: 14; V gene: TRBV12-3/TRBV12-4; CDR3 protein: CASSFLYEVDEQFF; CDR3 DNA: TGTGCCAGCAGTTTCCTCTACGAGGTCGATGAGCAGTTCTTC
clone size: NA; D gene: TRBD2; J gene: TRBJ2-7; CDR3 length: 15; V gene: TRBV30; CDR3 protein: CACKIAGGRAREQYF; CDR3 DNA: TGTGCCTGTAAGATTGCTGGCGGGAGGGCAAGGGAGCAGTACTTC
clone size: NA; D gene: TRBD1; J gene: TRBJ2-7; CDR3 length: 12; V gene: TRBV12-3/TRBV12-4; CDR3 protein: CASSRDRGEQYF; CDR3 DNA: TGTGCCAGCAGCCGGGACAGGGGCGAGCAGTACTTC
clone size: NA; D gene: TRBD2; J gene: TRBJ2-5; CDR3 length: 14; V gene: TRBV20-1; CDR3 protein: CSARERAGPRTQYF; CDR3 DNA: TGCAGTGCTAGAGAGCGAGCGGGGCCCAGGACCCAGTACTTC
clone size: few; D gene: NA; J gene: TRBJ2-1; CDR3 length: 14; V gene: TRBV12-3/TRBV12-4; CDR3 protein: CASSSGAIHNEQFF; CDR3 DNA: TGTGCCAGCAGCTCGGGGGCTATCCACAATGAGCAGTTCTTC
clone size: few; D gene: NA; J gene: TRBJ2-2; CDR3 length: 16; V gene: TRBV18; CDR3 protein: CASSGEFQGYAGELFF; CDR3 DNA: TGTGCCAGCTCCGGAGAGTTCCAGGGCTACGCCGGGGAGCTGTTTTTT
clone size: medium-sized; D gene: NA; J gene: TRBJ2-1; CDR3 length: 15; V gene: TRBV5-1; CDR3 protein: CASSLPWEVYNEQFF; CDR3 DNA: TGCGCCAGCAGCCTCCCCTGGGAAGTCTACAATGAGCAGTTCTTC
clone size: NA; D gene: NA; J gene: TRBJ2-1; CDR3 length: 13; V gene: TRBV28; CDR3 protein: CASTGGSYNEQFF; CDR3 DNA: TGTGCCAGCACTGGCGGTTCCTACAATGAGCAGTTCTTC
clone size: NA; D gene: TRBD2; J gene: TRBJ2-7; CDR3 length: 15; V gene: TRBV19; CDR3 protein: CASIPREGQGHEQYF; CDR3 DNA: TGTGCCAGTATCCCGAGGGAGGGGCAGGGCCACGAGCAGTACTTC
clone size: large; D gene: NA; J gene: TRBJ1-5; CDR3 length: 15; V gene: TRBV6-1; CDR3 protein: CASSTRAGGNQPQHF; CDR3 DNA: TGTGCCAGCAGTACTAGGGCAGGGGGCAATCAGCCCCAGCATTTT
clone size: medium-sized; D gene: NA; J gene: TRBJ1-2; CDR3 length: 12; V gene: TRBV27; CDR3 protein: CASSSNMYGYTF; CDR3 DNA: TGTGCCAGCAGTTCCAATATGTATGGCTACACCTTC
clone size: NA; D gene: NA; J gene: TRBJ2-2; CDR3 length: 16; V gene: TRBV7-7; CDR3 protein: CASSPSGGANTGELFF; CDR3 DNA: TGTGCCAGCAGCCCCTCCGGTGGCGCGAACACCGGGGAGCTGTTTTTT
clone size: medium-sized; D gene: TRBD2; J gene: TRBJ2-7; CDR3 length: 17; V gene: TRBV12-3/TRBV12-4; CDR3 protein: CASSFGPSGWNSYEQYF; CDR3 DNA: TGTGCCAGCAGTTTCGGGCCTAGCGGGTGGAACTCCTACGAGCAGTACTTC
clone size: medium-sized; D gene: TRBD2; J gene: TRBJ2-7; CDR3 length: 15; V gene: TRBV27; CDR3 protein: CASRALAGGSYEQYF; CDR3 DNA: TGTGCCAGCAGGGCTCTAGCGGGAGGTTCCTACGAGCAGTACTTC
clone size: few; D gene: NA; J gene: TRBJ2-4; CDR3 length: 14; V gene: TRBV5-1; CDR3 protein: CASSLTLAKNIQYF; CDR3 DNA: TGCGCCAGCAGCTTGACACTAGCCAAAAACATTCAGTACTTC
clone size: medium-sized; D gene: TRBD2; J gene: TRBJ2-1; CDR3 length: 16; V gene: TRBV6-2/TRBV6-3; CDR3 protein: CASSYSRLAGNNEQFF; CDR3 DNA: TGTGCCAGCAGTTACTCGAGACTAGCGGGAAACAATGAGCAGTTCTTC
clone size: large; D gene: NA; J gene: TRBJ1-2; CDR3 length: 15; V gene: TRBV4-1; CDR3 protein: CASSQDNPGAYGYTF; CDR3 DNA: TGCGCCAGCAGCCAAGATAATCCAGGGGCCTATGGCTACACCTTC
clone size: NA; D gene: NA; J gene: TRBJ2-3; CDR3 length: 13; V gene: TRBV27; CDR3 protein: CASSRVRADTQYF; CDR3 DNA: TGTGCCAGCAGTCGGGTAAGGGCAGATACGCAGTATTTT
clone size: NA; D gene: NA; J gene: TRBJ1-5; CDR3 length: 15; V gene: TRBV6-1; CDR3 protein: CASSPRSGGNQPQHF; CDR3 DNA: TGTGCCAGCAGTCCCCGGTCAGGGGGCAATCAGCCCCAGCATTTT
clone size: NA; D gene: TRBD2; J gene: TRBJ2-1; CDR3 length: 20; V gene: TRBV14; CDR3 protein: CASSQEEGLAGGSSYNEQFF; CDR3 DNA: TGTGCCAGCAGCCAGGAAGAAGGACTAGCGGGAGGCAGCTCCTACAATGAGCAGTTCTTC
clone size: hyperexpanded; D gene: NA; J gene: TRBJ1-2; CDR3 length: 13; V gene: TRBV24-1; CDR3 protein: CATSDGGGNGYTF; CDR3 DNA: TGTGCCACCAGTGATGGAGGGGGAAATGGCTACACCTTC
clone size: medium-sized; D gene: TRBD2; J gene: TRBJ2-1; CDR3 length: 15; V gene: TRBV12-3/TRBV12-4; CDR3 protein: CASSLSGILYNEQFF; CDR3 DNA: TGTGCCAGCAGTCTTAGCGGGATCCTGTACAATGAGCAGTTCTTC
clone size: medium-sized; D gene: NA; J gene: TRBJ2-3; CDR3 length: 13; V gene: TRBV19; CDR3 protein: CASGTGMGDTQYF; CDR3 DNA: TGTGCCAGTGGAACAGGGATGGGAGATACGCAGTATTTT
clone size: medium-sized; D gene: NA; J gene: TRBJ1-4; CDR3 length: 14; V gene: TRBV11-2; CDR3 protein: CASSLGGGLEKLFF; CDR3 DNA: TGTGCCAGCAGCTTAGGAGGTGGACTGGAAAAACTGTTTTTT
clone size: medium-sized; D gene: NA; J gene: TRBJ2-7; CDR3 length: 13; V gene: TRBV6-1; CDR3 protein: CASSVAEPYEQYF; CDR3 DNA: TGTGCCAGCAGTGTTGCGGAACCCTACGAGCAGTACTTC
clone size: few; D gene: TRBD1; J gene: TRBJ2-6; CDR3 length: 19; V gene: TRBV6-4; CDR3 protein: CASRREDRGTALRSHVLTF; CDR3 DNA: TGTGCCAGCAGGAGAGAGGACAGGGGGACGGCTTTGAGGAGCCACGTCCTGACTTTC
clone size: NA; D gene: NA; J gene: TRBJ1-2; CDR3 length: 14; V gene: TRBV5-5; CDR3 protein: CASSPTLNRYGYTF; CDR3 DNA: TGTGCCAGCAGCCCGACTTTAAATCGATATGGCTACACCTTC
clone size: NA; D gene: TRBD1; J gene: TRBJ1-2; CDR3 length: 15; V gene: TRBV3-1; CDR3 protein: CAGSQDPQGARGYTF; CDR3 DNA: TGTGCCGGCAGCCAAGATCCTCAGGGGGCGCGTGGCTACACCTTC
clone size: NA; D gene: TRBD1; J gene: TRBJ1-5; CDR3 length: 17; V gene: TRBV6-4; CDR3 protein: CASSAHRQGVSNQPQHF; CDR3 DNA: TGTGCCAGCAGTGCCCACAGACAGGGAGTGAGCAATCAGCCCCAGCATTTT
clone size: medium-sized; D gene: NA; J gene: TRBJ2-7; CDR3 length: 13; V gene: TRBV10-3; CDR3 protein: CAISEMYYYEQYF; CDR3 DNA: TGTGCCATCAGTGAAATGTACTACTACGAGCAGTACTTC
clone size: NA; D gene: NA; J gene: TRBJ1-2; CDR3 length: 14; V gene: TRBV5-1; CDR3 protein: CASSLGREGDGYTF; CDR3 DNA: TGCGCCAGCAGCTTGGGCAGGGAGGGGGACGGCTACACCTTC
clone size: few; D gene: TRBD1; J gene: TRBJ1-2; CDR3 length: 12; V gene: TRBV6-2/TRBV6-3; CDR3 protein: CASIGQAYGYTF; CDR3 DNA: TGTGCCAGCATCGGACAGGCCTATGGCTACACCTTC
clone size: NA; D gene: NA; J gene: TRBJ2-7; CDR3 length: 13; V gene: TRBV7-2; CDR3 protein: CASSYGTFYEQYF; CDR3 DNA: TGTGCCAGCAGCTACGGGACTTTCTACGAGCAGTACTTC
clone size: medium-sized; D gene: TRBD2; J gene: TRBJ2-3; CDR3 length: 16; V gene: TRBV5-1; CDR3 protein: CASSLASGLAGDTQYF; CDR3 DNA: TGCGCCAGCAGCTTGGCTTCCGGACTAGCGGGAGATACGCAGTATTTT
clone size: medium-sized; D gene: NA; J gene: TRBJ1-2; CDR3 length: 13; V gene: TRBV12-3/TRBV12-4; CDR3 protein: CASSLAYNYGYTF; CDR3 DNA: TGTGCCAGCAGTTTAGCCTATAACTATGGCTACACCTTC
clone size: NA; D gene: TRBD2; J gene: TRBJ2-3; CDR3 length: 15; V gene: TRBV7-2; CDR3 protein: CASSRVAGGGDTHYF; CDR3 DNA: TGTGCCAGCTCGCGTGTGGCGGGAGGAGGAGATACGCATTATTTT
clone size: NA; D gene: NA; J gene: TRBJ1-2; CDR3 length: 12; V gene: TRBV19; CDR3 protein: CASMGPNYGYTF; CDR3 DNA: TGTGCCAGTATGGGGCCGAACTATGGCTACACCTTC
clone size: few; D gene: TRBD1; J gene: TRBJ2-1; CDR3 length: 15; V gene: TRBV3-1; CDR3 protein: CASSRDRATYNEQFF; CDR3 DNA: TGTGCCAGCAGTCGAGACAGGGCCACCTACAATGAGCAGTTCTTC